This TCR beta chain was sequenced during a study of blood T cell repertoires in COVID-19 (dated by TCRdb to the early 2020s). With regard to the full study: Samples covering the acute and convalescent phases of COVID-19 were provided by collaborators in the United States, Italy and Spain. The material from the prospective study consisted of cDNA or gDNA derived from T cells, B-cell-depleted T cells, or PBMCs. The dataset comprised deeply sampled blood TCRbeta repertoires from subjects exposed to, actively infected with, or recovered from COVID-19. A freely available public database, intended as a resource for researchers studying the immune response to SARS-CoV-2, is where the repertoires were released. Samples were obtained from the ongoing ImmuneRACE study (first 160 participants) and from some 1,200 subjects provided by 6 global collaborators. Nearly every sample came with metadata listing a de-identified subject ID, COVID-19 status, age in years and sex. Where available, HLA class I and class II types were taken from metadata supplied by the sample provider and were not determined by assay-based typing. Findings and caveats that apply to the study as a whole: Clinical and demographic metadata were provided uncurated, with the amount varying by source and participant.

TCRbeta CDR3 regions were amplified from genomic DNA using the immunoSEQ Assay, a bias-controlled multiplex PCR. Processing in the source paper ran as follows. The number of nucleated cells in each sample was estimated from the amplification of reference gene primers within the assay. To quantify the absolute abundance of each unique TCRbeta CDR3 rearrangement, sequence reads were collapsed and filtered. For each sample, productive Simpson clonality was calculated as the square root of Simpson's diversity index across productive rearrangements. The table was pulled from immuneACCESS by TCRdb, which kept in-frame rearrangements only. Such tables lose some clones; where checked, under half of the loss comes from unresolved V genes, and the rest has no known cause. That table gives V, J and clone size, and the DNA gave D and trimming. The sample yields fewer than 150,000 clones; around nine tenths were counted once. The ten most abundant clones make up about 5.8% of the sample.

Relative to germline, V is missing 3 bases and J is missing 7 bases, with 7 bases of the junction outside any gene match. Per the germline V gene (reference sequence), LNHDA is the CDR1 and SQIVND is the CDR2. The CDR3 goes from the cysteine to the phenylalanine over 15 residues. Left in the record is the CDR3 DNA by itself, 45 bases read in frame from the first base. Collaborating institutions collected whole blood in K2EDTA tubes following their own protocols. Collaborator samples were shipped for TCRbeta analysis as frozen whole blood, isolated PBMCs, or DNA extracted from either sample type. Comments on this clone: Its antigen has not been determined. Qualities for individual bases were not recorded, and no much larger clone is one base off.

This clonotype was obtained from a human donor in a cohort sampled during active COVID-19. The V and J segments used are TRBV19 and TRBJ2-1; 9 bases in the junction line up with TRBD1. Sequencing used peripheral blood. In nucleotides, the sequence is TGTGCCAGTAGTATCCCCGGGACAGGGCGGAATGAGCAGTTCTTC. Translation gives CASSIPGTGRNEQFF. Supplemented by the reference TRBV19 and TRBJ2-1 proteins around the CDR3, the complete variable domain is DGGITQSPKYLFRKEGQNVTLSCEQNLNHDAMYWYRQDPGQGLRLIYYSQIVNDFQKGDIAEGYSVSREKKESFPLTVTSAQKNPTAFYLCASSIPGTGRNEQFFGPGTRLTVL.